A single sample gave rise to the 32 T cell receptor beta chains below, sequenced in a study of blood T cell repertoires in COVID-19. Some clones are missing from TCRdb's copy, which holds only in-frame ones; the method was immunoSEQ multiplex PCR. This sample has about 320,000 clones, with about nine tenths found just once. Sequencing used peripheral blood. The receptor set was obtained from a woman aged 25 to 39 with COVID-19, enrolled during active disease.

This clone was observed a single time. The rearrangement uses TRBV10-3 and TRBJ1-2; TRBD1 matches 9 bases. With 7 bases clipped from V and 8 bases from J, the junction kept 8 bases outside the gene matches. The length of the CDR3 is 13 residues. From germline, CDR1 is ENHRY and CDR2 SYGVKD. CDR3 loop: CAIKGQGREGYTF. CDR3 bases: TGTGCCATCAAGGGACAGGGAAGGGAGGGCTACACCTTC.

This sequence joins TRBV15 and TRBJ2-3; 15 bases agree with TRBD2. The CDR3 sequence is 20 residues long. J was trimmed by 0 bases and V by 2 bases; bases with no gene match: 9. Germline values: CDR1 LNHNV, CDR2 YYDKDF (reference sequence). The CDR3 is CATSRPGLAGGGRSTDTQYF. The CDR3 coding sequence is TGTGCCACCAGCAGACCGGGACTAGCGGGGGGCGGACGGAGCACAGATACGCAGTATTTT.

A single count supports this clone. The V and J genes are TRBV10-3 and TRBJ2-1; 10 nucleotides match TRBD2. Per the germline V gene, CDR1 is ENHRY and CDR2 is SYGVKD. The CDR3 length is 16 residues. The V gene end was trimmed by 10 bases and the J gene end by 3 bases; junction bases not matched to a gene: 12. CDR3 nucleotides: TGTGCCAGCCATCCCCGGGCTAGCGGGGGCTACAATGAGCAGTTCTTC. This sequence encodes CASHPRASGGYNEQFF.

This chain uses TRBV14 with TRBJ2-3; 7 positions match TRBD1. The CDR3 covers 16 residues. Trimming removed 9 bases from V and 3 bases from J; junction bases left unmatched: 15. Germline CDR1 reads SGHDN; CDR2 reads FVKESK. The CDR3: CARRRTTGILTDTQYF. As DNA, the CDR3 is TGTGCCAGGAGGCGGACGACAGGGATTCTGACAGATACGCAGTATTTT.

In this sample, this clone turned up once. V and J are TRBV19 and TRBJ1-1, with D possibly being TRBD1 (5 bases). CDR3 length equals 14 residues. Trimming left V 7 bases short and J 7 bases short, with 19 bases between. Germline V gene lookup returns CDR1 LNHDA and CDR2 SQIVND (reference sequence). DNA of the CDR3: TGTGCCAGTATCTCAAGGGGCCCGGCTGATGAAGCTTTCTTT. Residues: CASISRGPADEAFF. The whole variable domain, remainder taken from reference TRBV19 and TRBJ1-1, is DGGITQSPKYLFRKEGQNVTLSCEQNLNHDAMYWYRQDPGQGLRLIYYSQIVNDFQKGDIAEGYSVSREKKESFPLTVTSAQKNPTAFYLCASISRGPADEAFFGQGTRLTVV.

Comments on this clone: The sample contains more than one DNA sequence encoding this CDR3. The chain recombines TRBV19 with TRBJ1-5; D is uncertain. This CDR3 is 12 amino acids long. Per germline, CDR1 LNHDA and CDR2 SQIVND (reference sequence). The V and J ends lost 1 base and 5 bases respectively, with 3 bases between them. CDR3 protein: CASSIGDQPQHF. In nucleotides, the CDR3 is TGTGCCAGTAGTATAGGCGATCAGCCCCAGCATTTT.

The V call is TRBV2, the J call TRBJ2-7; the match to TRBD1 covers 8 bases. Per germline, CDR1 SNHLY and CDR2 FYNNEI. The ends lost 0 bases at V and 4 bases at J; junction bases unmatched: 11. There are 17 residues in the CDR3. CDR3 sequence reads: CASSEAFQMTGEYEQYF. The CDR3 DNA reads TGTGCCAGCAGTGAAGCCTTCCAGATGACAGGGGAGTACGAGCAGTACTTC. Full variable domain (rest looked up from reference TRBV2 and TRBJ2-7): EPEVTQTPSHQVTQMGQEVILRCVPISNHLYFYWYRQILGQKVEFLVSFYNNEISEKSEIFDDQFSVERPDGSNFTLKIRSTKLEDSAMYFCASSEAFQMTGEYEQYFGPGTRLTVT.

This chain uses TRBV11-2 with TRBJ2-3; D perhaps matches TRBD2 (5 bases). This CDR3 is built from 16 residues. The V end was cut by 6 bases, the J end by 4 bases, with 20 bases between. In germline, CDR1 is SGHAT, CDR2 FQNNGV. The CDR3 loop is CASRSPGKRVADTQYF. The CDR3 nucleotides are TGTGCCAGCAGATCCCCGGGAAAGAGGGTGGCAGATACGCAGTATTTT.

The J gene is TRBJ1-5, the V gene TRBV5-1, with D perhaps matching TRBD1 (6 bases). V lost 4 bases and J lost 5, with 13 bases in between. In germline, CDR1 is SGHRS, CDR2 YFSETQ. CDR3 size: 14 residues. The CDR3 nucleotides read TGCGCCAGCAGCCTACAGGGAATGGATCAGCCCCAGCATTTT. This translates into CASSLQGMDQPQHF.

The CDR3 bases are TGTGCCAGCAGTTACCAGGGGGATGGCTACACCTTC. Amino acid sequence: CASSYQGDGYTF. The chain combines TRBV6-6 with TRBJ1-2; TRBD1 aligns across 7 bases. The CDR3 sequence is 12 residues long. The trim removed 2 bases at V and 6 bases at J, leaving 0 bases unmatched. Germline CDR1 reads MNHNY; CDR2 reads SVGAGI (reference sequence).

Here the CDR3 DNA reads TGTGCCAGCAGTGAAGAGGCGGACTCTGGAAACACCATATATTTT. This translates into CASSEEADSGNTIYF. The rearrangement links TRBV6-1 to TRBJ1-3; no clear D. The CDR3 extends over 15 amino acids. V lost 1 base to trimming and J lost 0 bases, with 7 bases between them. The germline V gene encodes CDR1 MNHNS and CDR2 SASEGT.

V is TRBV11-3 and J is TRBJ2-2; 10 bases match TRBD1. There are 12 residues in the CDR3. Germline loops: CDR1 SGHNT, CDR2 YENEEA. The V segment lost 4 bases and the J segment 15 bases; nucleotides outside the gene matches: 5. In DNA, the CDR3 is TGTGCCAGCAGCTACGGGACAGGGGTGGTGTTTTTT. It codes for CASSYGTGVVFF.

The chain has TRBV29-1 and TRBJ1-3; D gene unclear. CDR3 length: 12 residues. Deletions cut 2 bases from V and 10 bases from J, with 12 bases between. Germline V gives CDR1 SQVTM, CDR2 ANQGSEA. The CDR3 protein is CSVETLNSTIYF. For the CDR3, the DNA is TGCAGCGTTGAAACTCTGAACTCTACCATATATTTT.

This rearrangement joins TRBV7-2 to TRBJ2-5; a possible D gene is TRBD2 (6 bases). Germline V gene data show CDR1 as SGHTA and CDR2 as FQGNSA. V lost 4 bases and J lost 2, with 14 bases in between. The CDR3 sequence is 15 residues long. DNA of the CDR3: TGTGCCAGCAGCTCCGGGTGGGGGGAACAAGAGACCCAGTACTTC. Residues: CASSSGWGEQETQYF.

This chain joins TRBV9 and TRBJ2-1; TRBD2 aligns across 12 bases. V was clipped by 0 bases and J by 7 bases; unmatched bases: 5. Germline lookup yields CDR1 SGDLS and CDR2 YYNGEE. The CDR3 extends over 16 amino acids. The CDR3 sequence is CASSVGTSGALNEQFF. DNA of the CDR3: TGTGCCAGCAGCGTAGGGACTAGCGGGGCTCTGAATGAGCAGTTCTTC.

J is TRBJ2-2 and V is TRBV29-1; possibly TRBD2 for D (6 bases). This CDR3 has 13 residues. Trimming removed 6 bases from V and 4 bases from J, with 12 bases in between. CDR1 is SQVTM, CDR2 ANQGSEA, per germline. CDR3 protein: CSVLGGFTGELFF. The CDR3 DNA is TGCAGCGTCCTCGGGGGATTCACCGGGGAGCTGTTTTTT.

The chain links TRBV6-5 to TRBJ2-3, with D tentatively TRBD1 (7 bases). The germline gives CDR1 MNHEY, CDR2 SVGAGI. The CDR3 spans 13 residues. V was clipped by 4 bases and J by 9 bases, with 14 bases between them. The CDR3 loop is CASSWAGGRTQYF. The CDR3, as DNA: TGTGCCAGCAGTTGGGCAGGGGGGCGGACGCAGTATTTT.

The chain has TRBV6-5 and TRBJ1-1; 9 nucleotides align to TRBD1. Trimming at V came to 6 bases and at J to 5 bases, leaving 7 bases not matched to a gene. The CDR3 covers 14 residues. Germline lookup yields CDR1 MNHEY and CDR2 SVGAGI. This chain's CDR3 is CASRQGASRTEAFF. Here the CDR3 DNA reads TGTGCCAGCAGACAGGGGGCATCGAGGACTGAAGCTTTCTTT.

This chain joins TRBV21-1 and TRBJ2-3; the listed D gene, TRBD2, was not tested against the DNA. TRBV21-1 is deemed a pseudogene. The CDR3 consists of 17 residues. The CDR3 DNA follows: TGTGCCAGCCTCAAAGGCGGGGCGGTGAATCATGGAGATACGCAGTATTTT. Translating gives CASLKGGAVNHGDTQYF.

The chain couples TRBV5-1 to TRBJ2-2; TRBD2 agrees at 8 bases. CDR1 SGHRS and CDR2 YFSETQ come from the germline V gene. CDR3 length: 16 residues. V shed 0 bases and J 4 bases; nucleotides not matched to a gene: 5. In nucleotides, the CDR3 is TGCGCCAGCAGCTTGGCGGGACTAGAGGGCACCGGGGAGCTGTTTTTT. Protein: CASSLAGLEGTGELFF.

This rearrangement joins TRBV7-9 to TRBJ2-1; D is undetermined. The germline V and J ends were trimmed by 3 bases and 5 bases, with 8 bases remaining between them. Germline V lookup: CDR1 SEHNR, CDR2 FQNEAQ (reference sequence). The CDR3 is 13 residues long. CDR3 residues: CASSFRPDNEQFF. In nucleotides, the CDR3 is TGTGCCAGCAGCTTCAGGCCAGACAATGAGCAGTTCTTC.

This rearrangement joins TRBV5-4 to TRBJ2-6; D remains ambiguous. Trimming took 0 bases from V and 4 from J, leaving 11 bases between them. The CDR3 runs to 16 residues. The germline CDR1 and CDR2 sequences are SGHNT and YYREEE (reference sequence). The CDR3 DNA reads as TGTGCCAGCAGCTTGGGCGCTTTTTCGGGGGCCAACGTCCTGACTTTC. Translating it yields CASSLGAFSGANVLTF.

The chain employs TRBV3-1 (or the pseudogene TRBV3-2) and TRBJ2-5; 7 bases are shared with TRBD2. Per germline, CDR1 LGHDT and CDR2 YNNKEL (reference sequence). CDR3 size: 14 residues. J lost 2 bases, V lost 4 bases, and 4 bases had no gene match. The DNA for the CDR3 is TGTGCCAGCAGCCCCAGGACTAGTCAAGAGACCCAGTACTTC. Encoded protein: CASSPRTSQETQYF.

The gene calls are TRBV4-1 and TRBJ2-3; 16 nucleotides align to TRBD2. V dropped 3 bases and J dropped 4; count of bases not matched to a gene: 1. In germline, CDR1 is MGHRA, CDR2 YSYEKL. The CDR3 totals 16 residues. The CDR3 region has the DNA TGCGCCAGCAGCCAGGGACTAGCGGGGGGGTCAGATACGCAGTATTTT. Translated, it gives CASSQGLAGGSDTQYF.

As for this clone: Other DNA sequences within the sample encode an identical CDR3. The chain uses TRBV2 and TRBJ2-5, with TRBD2 matching over 7 bases. With V trimmed by 4 bases and J by 5 bases, 7 bases remained unmatched. Germline CDR1 reads SNHLY; CDR2 reads FYNNEI. This CDR3 is 14 amino acids long. The CDR3 DNA reads as TGTGCCAGCAGTGGACTAGCCGGTCGGGAGACCCAGTACTTC. Encoded protein: CASSGLAGRETQYF.

The V and J genes are TRBV29-1 and TRBJ2-3, with D perhaps matching TRBD1 (6 bases). From germline, CDR1 is SQVTM and CDR2 ANQGSEA. This CDR3 spans 12 amino acids. V shed 6 bases and J shed 6 bases, with 13 bases lying between them. The CDR3 reads CSVDSGADTQYF. CDR3 sequence (DNA): TGCAGCGTAGACTCAGGGGCTGATACGCAGTATTTT.

This clone was counted between two and nine times. CDR3 amino acids: CATTVSGTRGETQYF. CDR3 DNA: TGTGCCACCACCGTCTCCGGGACTAGAGGAGAGACCCAGTACTTC. The chain is built from TRBV24-1 and TRBJ2-5; 8 bases are shared with TRBD2. This CDR3 spans 15 amino acids. With V trimmed by 8 bases and J by 4 bases, 11 bases remained unmatched. Per the germline V gene, CDR1 is KGHDR and CDR2 is SFDVKD.

V gene TRBV6-4 combines with J gene TRBJ1-1; TRBD1 agrees at 10 bases. With 0 bases clipped from V and 3 bases from J, the junction kept 4 bases outside the gene matches. The CDR3 loop spans 16 amino acids. CDR1 MRHNA and CDR2 SNTAGT come from the germline V gene. CDR3 amino acids: CASSDSPGQGDTEAFF. The CDR3, as DNA: TGTGCCAGCAGTGACTCCCCTGGACAGGGGGACACTGAAGCTTTCTTT.

This clone was found once. V is TRBV5-4 and J is TRBJ1-3; 8 positions match TRBD1. There are 16 residues in the CDR3. Germline CDR1 SGHNT, CDR2 YYREEE (reference sequence). V lost 4 bases to trimming and J lost 4 bases; unmatched junction nucleotides: 10. Written as DNA, the CDR3 is TGTGCCAGCAGCATCTACCGGACAGGGTGGGGAAACACCATATATTTT. Its protein is CASSIYRTGWGNTIYF.

The genes are TRBV28 and TRBJ2-4; the D is unclear. Looked up from germline, CDR1 is MDHEN and CDR2 is SYDVKM. V lost 6 bases and J lost 0, with 15 bases in between. The CDR3 length is 16 residues. In DNA, the CDR3 is TGTGCCAGCAGCCCCCCCTCCGGGTTAGCCAAAAACATTCAGTACTTC. Translating gives CASSPPSGLAKNIQYF.

The rearrangement joins TRBV10-3 to TRBJ1-6; the D is unclear. Germline assignment: CDR1 ENHRY and CDR2 SYGVKD. The CDR3 loop spans 17 amino acids. Between the trimmed V and J ends, which lost 0 bases and 10 bases, there was a span of 19 bases. The CDR3 region is CAISESHTRTGGSPLHF. In DNA, the CDR3 is TGTGCCATCAGTGAGTCGCACACGAGAACGGGAGGGTCACCCCTCCACTTT.

V usage is TRBV5-1 and J usage is TRBJ1-4; 7 bases line up with TRBD1. CDR1 is SGHRS and CDR2 is YFSETQ in the germline V gene. J was trimmed by 4 bases and V by 4 bases; bases with no gene match: 10. The CDR3 is 16 amino acids. In nucleotides, the CDR3 is TGCGCCAGCAGCCTATCGACAGGGCGCCTTAATGAAAAACTGTTTTTT. Translation: CASSLSTGRLNEKLFF. Based on the CDR3 plus reference TRBV5-1 and TRBJ1-4, the full variable domain is KAGVTQTPRYLIKTRGQQVTLSCSPISGHRSVSWYQQTPGQGLQFLFEYFSETQRNKGNFPGRFSGRQFSNSRSEMNVSTLELGDSALYLCASSLSTGRLNEKLFFGSGTQLSVL.